A selection of T cell receptor beta chains follows, all from one sample in a study of blood T cell repertoires in COVID-19. Data came from immunoSEQ multiplex PCR; TCRdb stores just in-frame clones and leaves some out. The sample holds 200,000 to 250,000 clones, around four fifths seen once. Input material: peripheral blood. These receptor sequences come from an elderly woman with active or convalescent COVID-19. Each CDR3 is given with its conserved first and last residue. Fields, in order: clone size, V gene, J gene, CDR3 protein. The size field is filled for only some rows; it gives once, few, many or a size class.

>NA|TRBV19|TRBJ2-7
CASSTILGQIYEQYF
>NA|TRBV4-2|TRBJ1-4
CASSQDDRANEKLFF
>NA|TRBV2|TRBJ2-3
CASNRDRGTDTQYF
>NA|TRBV19|TRBJ2-1
CASSTPGRGVGNEQFF
>NA|TRBV14|TRBJ1-2
CASSLRPGTNYGYTF
>few|TRBV7-6|TRBJ2-7
CASSQDSYEQYF
>NA|TRBV28|TRBJ2-1
CASSSPYYNEQFF
>NA|TRBV4-1|TRBJ1-1
CASSQVGAMNTEAFF
>NA|TRBV7-9|TRBJ2-3
CASSPRGQGKGADTQYF
>NA|TRBV6-2/TRBV6-3|TRBJ1-2
CASSDDSRSYGYTF
>NA|TRBV9|TRBJ1-1
CASSVGHMNTEAFF
>NA|TRBV10-3|TRBJ1-1
CATRQGAMNTEAFF
>NA|TRBV29-1|TRBJ1-3
CSGLTGGNTIYF
>NA|TRBV18|TRBJ2-7
CASSPGQPSYEQYF
>NA|TRBV7-9|TRBJ1-3
CASSLQGAFAGNTIYF
>few|TRBV3-1/TRBV3-2|TRBJ1-6
CASSQGANSPLHF
>NA|TRBV18|TRBJ2-5
CASSPPARDRETQYF
>NA|TRBV29-1|TRBJ2-2
CSVEGAGGSTGELFF
>NA|TRBV28|TRBJ1-5
CASRRTGVQPQHF
>NA|TRBV6-5|TRBJ1-1
CASSRGQIDTEAFF
>NA|TRBV7-6|TRBJ2-3
CASSRRTGETDTQYF
>NA|TRBV30|TRBJ2-7
CAWSRGGTYEQYF
>NA|TRBV11-3|TRBJ2-1
CASSLSGGSYNEQFF
>few|TRBV30|TRBJ2-7
CAYQGQDSYEQYF
>NA|TRBV4-2|TRBJ2-1
CASSRDRGDNEQFF
>NA|TRBV28|TRBJ2-2
CASSLMGQVGPGELFF
>NA|TRBV11-3|TRBJ1-4
CASSRSSSTTNEKLFF
>NA|TRBV18|TRBJ1-6
CASSQWGGDNSPLHF
>NA|TRBV7-9|TRBJ1-5
CASSSLLDQPQHF
>once|TRBV2|TRBJ2-3
CASSETGADTQYF
>NA|TRBV5-4|TRBJ2-7
CASRQGVGAYEQYF
>NA|TRBV7-9|TRBJ2-3
CASSLAMVLAGQYF
>once|TRBV2|TRBJ2-5
CASSEASGGFQETQYF
>NA|TRBV6-5|TRBJ2-2
CASSYLAGGPAGELFF
>NA|TRBV5-1|TRBJ1-2
CASRTGTGDYGYTF
>NA|TRBV11-2|TRBJ2-2
CASSATPMFNTGELFF
>once|TRBV29-1|TRBJ1-1
CSVDRSNTEAFF
>NA|TRBV27|TRBJ2-7
CASSPRRTVVESYEQYF
>NA|TRBV5-1|TRBJ2-7
CASSLTGAYEQYF
>once|TRBV5-6|TRBJ1-5
CASSRQGGNQPQHF
>once|TRBV7-3|TRBJ1-1
CASSLSQSPGTEAFF
>NA|TRBV25-1|TRBJ2-1
CASSVGLANNEQFF
>NA|TRBV28|TRBJ1-1
CASRTENTKAFF
>NA|TRBV5-1|TRBJ1-2
CASSTGDRGYTF
>NA|TRBV21-1|TRBJ1-4
CASSLVVATNEKLFF
>NA|TRBV5-1|TRBJ1-5
CASSWRVGKGNQPQHF
>few|TRBV5-4|TRBJ2-3
CASAGASTDTQYF
>NA|TRBV5-1|TRBJ2-1
CASKTGTGYNEQFF
>NA|TRBV24-1|TRBJ2-1
CATSGSGGAGQFF
>few|TRBV7-9|TRBJ2-2
CASSHGGVGELFF
>NA|TRBV18|TRBJ1-5
CASSPGQSNQPQHF
>NA|TRBV5-5|TRBJ2-4
CASSSGTGEGNIQYF
>NA|TRBV7-7|TRBJ2-5
CASSPAPAETQYF
>NA|TRBV11-2|TRBJ1-2
CASSAGPVGGYTF
>NA|TRBV14|TRBJ2-1
CASSQRAGIYYNEQFF
>NA|TRBV5-1|TRBJ2-2
CASGGTSGTDGELFF
>NA|TRBV6-2/TRBV6-3|TRBJ2-1
CASSDPRIQTGWNEQFF
>NA|TRBV19|TRBJ2-7
CASSIAPGLYEQYF
>NA|TRBV7-2|TRBJ1-4
CASSLVRGEKLFF
>NA|TRBV9|TRBJ2-7
CASSVGAGGYEQYF